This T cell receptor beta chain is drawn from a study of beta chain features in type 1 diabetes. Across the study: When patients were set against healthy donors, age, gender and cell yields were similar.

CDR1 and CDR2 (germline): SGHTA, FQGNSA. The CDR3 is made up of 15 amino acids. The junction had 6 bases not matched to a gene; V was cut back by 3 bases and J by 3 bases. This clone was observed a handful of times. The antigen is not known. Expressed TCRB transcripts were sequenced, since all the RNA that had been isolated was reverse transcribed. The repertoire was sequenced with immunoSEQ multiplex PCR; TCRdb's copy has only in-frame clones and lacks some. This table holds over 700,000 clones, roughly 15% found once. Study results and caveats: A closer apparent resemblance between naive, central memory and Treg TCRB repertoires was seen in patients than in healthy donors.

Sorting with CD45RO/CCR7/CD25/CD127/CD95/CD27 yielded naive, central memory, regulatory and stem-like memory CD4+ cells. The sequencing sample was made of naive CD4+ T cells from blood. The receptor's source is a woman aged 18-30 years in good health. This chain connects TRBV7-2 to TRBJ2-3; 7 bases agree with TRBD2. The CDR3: CASSFGGSRTDTQYF. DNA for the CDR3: TGTGCCAGCAGCTTTGGCGGGAGCAGGACAGATACGCAGTATTTT.